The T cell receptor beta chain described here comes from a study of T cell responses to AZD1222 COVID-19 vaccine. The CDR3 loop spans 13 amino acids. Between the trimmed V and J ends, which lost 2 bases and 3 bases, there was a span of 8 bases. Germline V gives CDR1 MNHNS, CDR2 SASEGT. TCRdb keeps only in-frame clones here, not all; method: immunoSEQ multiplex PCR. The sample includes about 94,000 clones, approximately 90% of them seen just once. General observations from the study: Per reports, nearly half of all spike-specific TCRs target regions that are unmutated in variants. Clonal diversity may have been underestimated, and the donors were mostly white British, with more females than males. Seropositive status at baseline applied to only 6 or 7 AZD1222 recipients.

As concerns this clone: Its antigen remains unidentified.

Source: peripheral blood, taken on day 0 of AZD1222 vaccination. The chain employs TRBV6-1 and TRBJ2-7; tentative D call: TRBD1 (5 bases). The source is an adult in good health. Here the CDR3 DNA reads TGTGCCAGCAGTGAAAGGGGATTCTACGAGCAGTACTTC. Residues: CASSERGFYEQYF.